Below, 28 T cell receptor beta chains from the same sample are listed, as sequenced in a study of sequential checkpoint blockade in melanoma. Treatment given: randomized to nivolumab then ipilimumab (arm A) or the reverse (arm B). Profiling relied on immunoSEQ multiplex PCR, and the TCRdb table lists in-frame clones only, not all of them. The profile shows about 11,000 clones, about 30% of them singletons. The input for sequencing was tumor tissue (inferred from file names), taken from a patient given nivolumab and ipilimumab in sequence. The origin of the receptors is a human donor with melanoma.

Only a few counts were recorded for this clone. V and J are TRBV6-8 and TRBJ1-1; D is perhaps TRBD1 (5 bases). Germline CDR1 is MNHGY and CDR2 is SAAAGT. This CDR3 spans 14 amino acids. V lost 6 bases and J 0 bases, leaving 11 bases between the germline ends. CDR3: CASSSAGLNTEAFF. Here the CDR3 DNA reads TGTGCCAGCAGCAGCGCGGGACTGAACACTGAAGCTTTCTTT.

This clone is medium-sized within its sample. The V and J genes are TRBV6-8 and TRBJ1-2, with 7 bases identical to TRBD1. The CDR3 contains 15 residues. Per germline, CDR1 MNHGY and CDR2 SAAAGT. The V gene end was trimmed by 7 bases and the J gene end by 2 bases; junction bases not matched to a gene: 10. CDR3 sequence: CASISGGSPNYGYTF. The CDR3 DNA is TGTGCCAGCATTTCAGGGGGAAGCCCGAACTATGGCTACACCTTC.

The genes are TRBV15 and TRBJ1-5, with a possible D match to TRBD1 (5 bases). Germline V gives CDR1 LNHNV, CDR2 YYDKDF (reference sequence). The CDR3 contains 16 residues. Deletions cut 1 base from V and 5 bases from J, with 15 bases between. The DNA for the CDR3 is TGTGCCACCAGCAGAGGTCAGGGCCGGACCTATCAGCCCCAGCATTTT. Its translation: CATSRGQGRTYQPQHF.

The gene calls are TRBV9 and TRBJ1-1; 10 bases align to TRBD1. The CDR3 is 17 amino acids. The junction had 9 bases not matched to a gene; V was cut back by 4 bases and J by 0 bases. Germline V gene data show CDR1 as SGDLS and CDR2 as YYNGEE. In nucleotides, the CDR3 is TGTGCCAGCAGCCCCAGACAGGGGGCGTCTATGAACACTGAAGCTTTCTTT. Protein: CASSPRQGASMNTEAFF. The complete variable domain, with remaining parts taken from reference TRBV9 and TRBJ1-1, reads DSGVTQTPKHLITATGQRVTLRCSPRSGDLSVYWYQQSLDQGLQFLIQYYNGEERAKGNILERFSAQQFPDLHSELNLSSLELGDSALYFCASSPRQGASMNTEAFFGQGTRLTVV.

This chain uses TRBV11-3 with TRBJ1-3; 8 nucleotides agree with TRBD1. The CDR3 has 16 amino acids. Germline-derived CDR1 and CDR2 are SGHNT and YENEEA. J lost 1 base, V lost 7 bases, and 9 bases had no gene match. CDR3: CASIRAGGRSGNTIYF. The DNA for the CDR3 is TGTGCCAGCATCCGGGCAGGGGGCCGGTCTGGAAACACCATATATTTT.

The V gene is TRBV10-2, the J gene TRBJ1-6; TRBD1 might be the D (5 bases). The V gene's germline CDR1 is WSHSY and CDR2 SAAADI. V was trimmed by 0 bases and J by 9 bases, leaving 9 bases between them. There are 14 residues in the CDR3. CDR3 nucleotide sequence: TGCGCCAGCAGTGAGTCCTCGAGGGGTTCACCCCTCCACTTT. Protein: CASSESSRGSPLHF.

The rearrangement uses TRBV11-3 and TRBJ1-6, with D perhaps matching TRBD1 (5 bases). The germline V gene encodes CDR1 SGHNT and CDR2 YENEEA. With 5 bases removed from V and 7 bases from J, the gap between germline ends came to 21 bases. This CDR3 comprises 17 residues. CDR3 DNA sequence: TGTGCCAGCAGCCGTCTAAGTCGGGGGTCGGGAAATTCACCCCTCCACTTT. The encoded protein is CASSRLSRGSGNSPLHF. Drawing the rest from reference TRBV11-3 and TRBJ1-6, the complete variable domain is EAGVVQSPRYKIIEKKQPVAFWCNPISGHNTLYWYLQNLGQGPELLIRYENEEAVDDSQLPKDRFSAERLKGVDSTLKIQPAELGDSAVYLCASSRLSRGSGNSPLHFGNGTRLTVT.

This chain uses TRBV2 with TRBJ2-7; possibly TRBD1 or TRBD2 for D (5 bases each). Germline CDR1 is SNHLY and CDR2 is FYNNEI. CDR3 length: 15 amino acids. V was pared by 3 bases and J by 6 bases, with 18 bases between. The CDR3 DNA sequence: TGTGCCAGCAGTGAGGGGCCAGGGACCGGGCGCGAGCAGTACTTC. Its translation: CASSEGPGTGREQYF.

The sample holds a few counts of this clone. V gene TRBV6-8 combines with J gene TRBJ2-7, with D perhaps TRBD1 or TRBD2 (5 bases each). This CDR3 region has 18 residues. Germline V lookup: CDR1 MNHGY, CDR2 SAAAGT. Deletions cut 0 bases from V and 0 bases from J, with 18 bases between. The CDR3 loop reads CASSYSPGTLNPSYEQYF. CDR3 coding DNA: TGTGCCAGCAGTTACTCCCCCGGGACGCTGAACCCCTCCTACGAGCAGTACTTC.

This clone has more than one count but fewer than ten. This rearrangement joins TRBV11-3 to TRBJ1-5, with D possibly being TRBD1 (5 bases). This CDR3 contains 15 residues. The V end lost 4 bases, the J end lost 6 bases, and 16 bases lay between the germline ends. CDR1 is SGHNT and CDR2 is YENEEA in the germline V gene. In DNA form, the CDR3 reads TGTGCCAGCAGCTCCGTCTCCGGGGCGAGTCAGCCCCAGCATTTT. This gives the protein CASSSVSGASQPQHF. Full variable domain (remainder filled in from reference TRBV11-3 and TRBJ1-5): EAGVVQSPRYKIIEKKQPVAFWCNPISGHNTLYWYLQNLGQGPELLIRYENEEAVDDSQLPKDRFSAERLKGVDSTLKIQPAELGDSAVYLCASSSVSGASQPQHFGDGTRLSIL.

The gene calls are TRBV11-3 and TRBJ1-2; 9 bases are shared with TRBD1. Germline V gene data show CDR1 as SGHNT and CDR2 as YENEEA. This CDR3 contains 19 residues. With 5 bases clipped from V and 10 bases from J, the junction kept 26 bases outside the gene matches. The CDR3 sequence is CASSPFAIAVTGGQFVYTF. The CDR3 coding sequence is TGTGCCAGCAGCCCATTTGCTATTGCTGTGACAGGGGGTCAGTTCGTCTACACCTTC.

This clone appeared once. V and J are TRBV18 and TRBJ1-1; tentatively, D is TRBD1 (6 bases). CDR3 length: 12 amino acids. Germline V gene data show CDR1 as KGHSH and CDR2 as LQKENI. With 2 bases removed from V and 8 bases from J, the gap between germline ends came to 9 bases. DNA for the CDR3: TGTGCCAGCTCACCAAGTGACAGGGAAGCTTTCTTT. This translates into CASSPSDREAFF.

The rearrangement links TRBV11-3 to TRBJ2-1; 7 bases match TRBD1. With V trimmed by 2 bases and J by 8 bases, 6 bases remained unmatched. The CDR3 runs to 14 residues. Germline V gene sequence: CDR1 SGHNT, CDR2 YENEEA. The CDR3 loop reads CASSLNYRGYEQFF. In DNA, the CDR3 is TGTGCCAGCAGCTTAAATTACAGGGGCTATGAGCAGTTCTTC.

The chain recombines TRBV19 with TRBJ2-7, with TRBD1 matching 8 bases. The CDR3 covers 13 residues. J was trimmed by 2 bases and V by 5 bases; bases with no gene match: 2. Germline loops: CDR1 LNHDA, CDR2 SQIVND (reference sequence). DNA for the CDR3: TGTGCCAGTAGTTGGGGACAGGCCTACGAGCAGTACTTC. Translated, it gives CASSWGQAYEQYF.

The gene calls are TRBV6-8 and TRBJ2-2; TRBD2 matches 13 bases. The CDR3 has 14 amino acids. Germline-derived CDR1 and CDR2 are MNHGY and SAAAGT. The J segment lost 4 bases and the V segment lost 10 bases, leaving 3 bases of the junction unmatched. The DNA for the CDR3 is TGTGCCATCGGGACTAGCGGGGTCACCGGGGAGCTGTTTTTT. This codes for CAIGTSGVTGELFF.

The chain carries TRBV11-3 and TRBJ1-6; 7 bases are a match to TRBD1. With 2 bases clipped from V and 5 bases from J, the junction kept 12 bases outside the gene matches. The V gene's germline CDR1 is SGHNT and CDR2 YENEEA. The CDR3 is 18 amino acids. The CDR3 is CASSLIRGEGTNNSPLHF. CDR3 bases: TGTGCCAGCAGCTTAATCAGGGGGGAGGGGACAAATAATTCACCCCTCCACTTT.

The chain is built from TRBV5-1 and TRBJ2-2; D is perhaps TRBD2 (6 bases). The CDR3 runs to 16 residues. CDR1 is SGHRS, CDR2 YFSETQ, per germline. V was shortened by 1 base and J by 1 base, with 11 bases between the two germline ends. CDR3 loop: CASSLRAGKNTGELFF. CDR3 bases: TGCGCCAGCAGCTTGAGGGCGGGGAAGAACACCGGGGAGCTGTTTTTT.

The rearrangement uses TRBV11-3 and TRBJ2-7; D call uncertain. Trimming removed 3 bases from V and 3 bases from J, with 15 bases in between. CDR3 length equals 15 residues. CDR1 is SGHNT and CDR2 is YENEEA in the germline V gene. CDR3 nucleotides: TGTGCCAGCAGCTTGGTGGCTATCAACGTCTACGAGCAGTACTTC. As protein: CASSLVAINVYEQYF.

This clone was detected many times. The chain joins TRBV6-8 to TRBJ2-1; D call uncertain. Looked up from germline, CDR1 is MNHGY and CDR2 is SAAAGT. There are 12 residues in the CDR3. V shed 6 bases and J shed 0 bases, with 3 bases lying between them. CDR3 in amino acids: CASRSSYNEQFF. Here the CDR3 DNA reads TGTGCCAGCAGGTCCTCCTACAATGAGCAGTTCTTC.

This rearrangement joins TRBV11-3 to TRBJ2-1; D is unresolved. This CDR3 is built from 14 residues. The V end lost 3 bases, the J end lost 7 bases, and 13 bases lay between the germline ends. Germline V lookup: CDR1 SGHNT, CDR2 YENEEA. The CDR3 region is CASSLSLAGNEQFF. CDR3 coding DNA: TGTGCCAGCAGCTTGTCACTGGCCGGAAATGAGCAGTTCTTC.

In DNA, the CDR3 is TGTGCCAGCAGTGAAGAAGGGGGGGTTCCTGGAAACACCATATATTTT. Translation: CASSEEGGVPGNTIYF. V usage is TRBV6-4 and J usage is TRBJ1-3, with TRBD1 as a possible D gene (6 bases). The V end lost 3 bases, the J end lost 2 bases, and 14 bases lay between the germline ends. The CDR3 has 16 amino acids. Germline assignment: CDR1 MRHNA and CDR2 SNTAGT.

This clone has a count of ten or more. This chain connects TRBV11-3 to TRBJ2-2; a weak D match, TRBD1 (6 bases). The CDR3 runs 14 residues. The ends were cut back, 1 base at V and 7 bases at J, with 10 bases in the middle. CDR1 is SGHNT, CDR2 YENEEA, per germline. The CDR3 loop reads CASSLGGRNGELFF. The CDR3, as DNA: TGTGCCAGCAGCTTAGGGGGGCGCAACGGGGAGCTGTTTTTT.

The rearrangement joins TRBV19 to TRBJ2-3; 9 positions match TRBD1. The CDR3 totals 14 residues. From germline, CDR1 is LNHDA and CDR2 SQIVND (reference sequence). With 3 bases clipped from V and 6 bases from J, the junction kept 4 bases outside the gene matches. CDR3 loop: CASSMGTGSDTQYF. The CDR3 DNA is TGTGCCAGTAGTATGGGGACAGGGAGTGATACGCAGTATTTT.

The chain combines TRBV6-8 with TRBJ1-5; D remains unclear. The V gene lost 11 bases and the J gene lost 4 bases, with 15 bases spanning the gap. This CDR3 contains 13 residues. Germline V gene data show CDR1 as MNHGY and CDR2 as SAAAGT. CDR3 bases: TGTGCCGAGAGATGGCAGTTGAATCAGCCCCAGCATTTT. It is translated as CAERWQLNQPQHF.

The chain couples TRBV5-1 to TRBJ1-2; TRBD1 agrees at 11 bases. In germline, CDR1 is SGHRS, CDR2 YFSETQ. V was clipped by 3 bases and J by 1 base; unmatched bases: 5. This CDR3 has 16 residues. The CDR3 here is CASSSGTGGNNYGYTF. The CDR3 nucleotides are TGCGCCAGCAGCTCCGGGACAGGGGGGAATAACTATGGCTACACCTTC.

The rearrangement joins TRBV5-1 to TRBJ2-5; D remains ambiguous. The CDR3 is 14 amino acids. CDR1 SGHRS and CDR2 YFSETQ come from the germline V gene. The V and J ends lost 0 bases and 0 bases respectively, with 6 bases between them. The CDR3 bases are TGCGCCAGCAGCTTGGTTTCTAACCAAGAGACCCAGTACTTC. Residues: CASSLVSNQETQYF.

The chain joins TRBV30 to TRBJ2-5; possibly TRBD2 for D (6 bases). V shed 5 bases and J shed 4 bases, with 14 bases lying between them. CDR1 and CDR2 from the germline V gene are GTSNPN and SVGIG (reference sequence). CDR3 length: 13 amino acids. The CDR3 DNA is TGTGCCTGGGGAGGGACGGGGAGAGAGACCCAGTACTTC. It codes for CAWGGTGRETQYF.

This clone was seen a handful of times. V gene TRBV6-8 combines with J gene TRBJ1-2; TRBD1 matches 8 bases. The trim removed 5 bases at V and 3 bases at J, leaving 2 bases unmatched. The V gene's germline CDR1 is MNHGY and CDR2 SAAAGT. The length of the CDR3 is 13 residues. The CDR3 reads CASSETGDYGYTF. Written as DNA, the CDR3 is TGTGCCAGCAGTGAGACAGGGGACTATGGCTACACCTTC.